This T cell receptor (beta chain) appears in the sequencing data of a study of T-cell reconstitution after alpha-beta-depleted transplantation in children. Study-wide results and limits: About two months after transplant, alpha-beta T cells reportedly came from several hundred expanded graft clones.

This clonotype was observed many times. Antigen specificity is unknown. It was with unique molecular identifiers that the TCRbeta library was prepared. In TCRdb, the PCR reads were re-called with MiXCR into one record per CDR3 protein. The table records 200,000 to 250,000 distinct CDR3 sequences, 9.5% to 13% of them present only once. The V gene lost 7 bases and the J gene lost 12 bases, with 24 bases spanning the gap. CDR1 is SGHTA and CDR2 is FQGNSA in the germline V gene. The CDR3 totals 14 residues. The source was PBMCs, collected before TCRalphabeta/CD19-depleted stem cell transplant. The origin of this receptor is a child under three years old with acute myeloid leukemia, due to receive a stem cell transplant. The chain joins TRBV7-2 to TRBJ1-2, with D tentatively TRBD1 (6 bases). The CDR3 sequence: CASTPLQTGFVDTF. The DNA of the CDR3 is TGTGCCAGCACCCCCCTTCAGACAGGTTTTGTGGACACCTTC.